The following is a T cell receptor beta chain sequence with its context. Its cognate antigen is unknown. The TCR beta cDNA libraries carried unique molecular identifiers. In TCRdb, the PCR reads were re-called with MiXCR into one record per CDR3 protein. This repertoire shows about 430,000 distinct CDR3 sequences, roughly 40% found once; its top ten account for 7.6%. The data stem from a study of post-analysis software for immune sequencing data. Overall study findings and caveats: Normalized Chao1 diversity was significantly reduced in patients versus controls.

Sequencing input: blood. This receptor was obtained from a girl aged 2 to 9 with multiple sclerosis.

In DNA form, the CDR3 reads TGTGCCAGCAGCTCTACCGGGACAGTCTACAATGAGCAGTTCTTC. Translated: CASSSTGTVYNEQFF. The rearrangement joins TRBV7-9 to TRBJ2-1, with 7 bases that match TRBD1. Looked up from germline, CDR1 is SEHNR and CDR2 is FQNEAQ (reference sequence). Germline trimming cut 4 bases from V and 3 bases from J; bases unmatched to any gene: 6. The CDR3 spans 15 residues.